This TCR beta chain emerged from a study of beta chain features in type 1 diabetes. Overall study results and limits: Moderately but significantly shorter TCRB CDR3s were found in Type 1 diabetes patients in all four CD4+ subsets. Lower insertion and higher deletion counts appeared at VDJ junctions in type 1 diabetes patients.

TCRB transcripts that were expressed got sequenced, as all of the isolated RNA had been reverse transcribed. The assay was immunoSEQ multiplex PCR, and TCRdb's table has in-frame clones only and misses some. The sample records some 290,000 clones, approximately 25% being singletons. From germline, CDR1 is SGHTA and CDR2 FQGTGA. CDR3 size: 13 residues. The germline V and J ends were trimmed by 1 base and 8 bases, with 11 bases remaining between them. Notes on this clone: The antigen is unknown.

This sequence was found in a woman aged 25 to 39 with type 1 diabetes. Sequenced input: naive CD4+ T cells from blood. The chain uses TRBV7-3 and TRBJ1-1; weak D call: TRBD1 (5 bases). The CDR3 bases are TGTGCCAGCAGCTTAAGGGGGGAACCCGAAGCTTTCTTT. Its protein product is CASSLRGEPEAFF.